The sequence of this TCR beta chain was determined in a study of cytomegalovirus exposure and HLA in healthy donors. Findings and limits, study-wide: A later analysis linked a missense variant in DCLRE1C to the trimming of TCR beta V and J genes.

This clone was counted a single time. Its antigen is not known. PCR employed 60 Vbeta and 13 Jbeta primers. This table comes from immunoSEQ multiplex PCR, and its TCRdb copy is limited to in-frame clones, with some not included. The table records 150,000 to 200,000 clones, roughly 79% of them present only once. The TCR sequence derives from a woman aged 40 to 50 in good health and CMV-seronegative. Sequencing was performed on PBMCs.

CDR3 amino acids: CAWSVQGLVYF. The DNA for the CDR3 is TGTGCCTGGAGTGTACAGGGACTAGTGTACTTC. The rearrangement joins TRBV30 to TRBJ2-7; TRBD2 matches 8 bases. The junction had 4 bases not matched to a gene; V was cut back by 0 bases and J by 12 bases. This CDR3 is built from 11 residues. Per the germline V gene, CDR1 is GTSNPN and CDR2 is SVGIG (reference sequence).